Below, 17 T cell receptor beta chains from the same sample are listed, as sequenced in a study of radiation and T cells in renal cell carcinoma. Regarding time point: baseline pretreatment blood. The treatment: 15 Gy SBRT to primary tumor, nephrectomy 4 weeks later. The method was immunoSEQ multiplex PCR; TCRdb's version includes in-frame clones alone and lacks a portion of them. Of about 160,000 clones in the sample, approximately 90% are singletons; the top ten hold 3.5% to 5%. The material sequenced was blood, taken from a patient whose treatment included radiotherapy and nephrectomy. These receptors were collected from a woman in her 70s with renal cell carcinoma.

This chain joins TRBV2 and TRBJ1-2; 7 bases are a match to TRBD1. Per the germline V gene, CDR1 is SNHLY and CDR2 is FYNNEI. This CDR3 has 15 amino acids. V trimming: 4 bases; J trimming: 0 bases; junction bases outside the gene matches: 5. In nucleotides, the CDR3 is TGTGCCAGCAGTGCGAGGGACAGAGCTAACTATGGCTACACCTTC. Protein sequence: CASSARDRANYGYTF.

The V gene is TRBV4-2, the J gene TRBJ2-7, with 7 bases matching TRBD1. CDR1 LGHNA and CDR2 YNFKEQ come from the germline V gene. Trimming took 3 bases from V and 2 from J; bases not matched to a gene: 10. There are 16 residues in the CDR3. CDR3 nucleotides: TGTGCCAGCAGCCAGGAGAAGACAGGGTTAGCCTACGAGCAGTACTTC. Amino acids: CASSQEKTGLAYEQYF.

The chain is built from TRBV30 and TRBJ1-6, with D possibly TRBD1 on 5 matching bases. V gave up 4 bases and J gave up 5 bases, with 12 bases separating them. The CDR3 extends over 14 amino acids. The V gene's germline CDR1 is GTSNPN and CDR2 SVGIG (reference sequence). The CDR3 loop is CAWNSGGDNSPLHF. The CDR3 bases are TGTGCCTGGAACTCCGGAGGGGATAATTCACCCCTCCACTTT.

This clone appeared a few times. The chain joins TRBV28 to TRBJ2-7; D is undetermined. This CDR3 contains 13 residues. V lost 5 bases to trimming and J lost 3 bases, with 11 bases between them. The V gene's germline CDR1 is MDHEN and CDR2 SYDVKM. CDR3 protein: CASSQRRNYEQYF. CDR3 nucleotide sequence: TGTGCCAGCAGTCAGAGACGGAACTACGAGCAGTACTTC.

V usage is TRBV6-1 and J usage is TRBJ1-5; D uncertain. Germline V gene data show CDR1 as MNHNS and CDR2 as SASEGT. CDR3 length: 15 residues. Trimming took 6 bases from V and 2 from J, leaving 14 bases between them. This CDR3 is CASSLDPVGNQPQHF. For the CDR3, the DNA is TGTGCCAGCAGCCTAGACCCGGTCGGCAATCAGCCCCAGCATTTT.

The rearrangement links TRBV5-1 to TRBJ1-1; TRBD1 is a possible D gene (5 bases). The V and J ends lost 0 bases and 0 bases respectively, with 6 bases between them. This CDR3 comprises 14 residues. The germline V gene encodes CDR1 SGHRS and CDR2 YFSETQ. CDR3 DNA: TGCGCCAGCAGCTTGGCACAGGTGAACACTGAAGCTTTCTTT. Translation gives CASSLAQVNTEAFF. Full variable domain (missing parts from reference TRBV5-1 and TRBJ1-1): KAGVTQTPRYLIKTRGQQVTLSCSPISGHRSVSWYQQTPGQGLQFLFEYFSETQRNKGNFPGRFSGRQFSNSRSEMNVSTLELGDSALYLCASSLAQVNTEAFFGQGTRLTVV.

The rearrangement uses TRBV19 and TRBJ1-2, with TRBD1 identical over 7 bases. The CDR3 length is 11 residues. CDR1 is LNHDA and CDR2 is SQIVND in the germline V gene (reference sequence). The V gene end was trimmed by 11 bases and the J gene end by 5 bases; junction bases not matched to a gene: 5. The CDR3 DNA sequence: TGTGCCGTAGAACAGGGGTATGGCTACACCTTC. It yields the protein CAVEQGYGYTF. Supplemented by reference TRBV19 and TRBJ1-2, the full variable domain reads DGGITQSPKYLFRKEGQNVTLSCEQNLNHDAMYWYRQDPGQGLRLIYYSQIVNDFQKGDIAEGYSVSREKKESFPLTVTSAQKNPTAFYLCAVEQGYGYTFGSGTRLTVV.

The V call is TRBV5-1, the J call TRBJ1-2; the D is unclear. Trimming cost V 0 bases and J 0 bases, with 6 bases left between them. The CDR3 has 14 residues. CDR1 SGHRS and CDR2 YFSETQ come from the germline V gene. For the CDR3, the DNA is TGCGCCAGCAGCTTGGACGGTACTAACTATGGCTACACCTTC. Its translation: CASSLDGTNYGYTF.

For the CDR3, the DNA is TGTGCCTGGTCCACAGGGGGTGGTTTCAATCAGCCCCAGCATTTT. Its protein product is CAWSTGGGFNQPQHF. V and J are TRBV30 and TRBJ1-5; 8 bases fit TRBD1. Germline values: CDR1 GTSNPN, CDR2 SVGIG (reference sequence). This CDR3 has 15 amino acids. Unmatched junction bases numbered 9, after V lost 5 bases and J lost 3 bases.

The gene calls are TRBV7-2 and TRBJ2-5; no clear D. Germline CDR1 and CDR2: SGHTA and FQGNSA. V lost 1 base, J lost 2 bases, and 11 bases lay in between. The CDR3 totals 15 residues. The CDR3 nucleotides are TGTGCCAGCAGCTTAGTACCGAACCTACAAGAGACCCAGTACTTC. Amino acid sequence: CASSLVPNLQETQYF.

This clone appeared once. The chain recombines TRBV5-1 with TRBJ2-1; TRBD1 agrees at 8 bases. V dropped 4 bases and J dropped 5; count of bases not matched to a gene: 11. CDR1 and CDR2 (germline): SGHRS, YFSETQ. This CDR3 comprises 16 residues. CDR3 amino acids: CASSEIRDRTHNEQFF. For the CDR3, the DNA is TGCGCCAGCAGCGAGATCCGGGACAGGACCCACAATGAGCAGTTCTTC.

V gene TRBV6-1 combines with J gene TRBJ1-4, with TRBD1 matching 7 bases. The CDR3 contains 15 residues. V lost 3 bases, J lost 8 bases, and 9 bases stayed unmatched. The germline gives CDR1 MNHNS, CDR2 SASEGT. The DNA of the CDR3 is TGTGCCAGCAGTGATCTTGACAGGGTAAAGGAAAAACTGTTTTTT. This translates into CASSDLDRVKEKLFF.

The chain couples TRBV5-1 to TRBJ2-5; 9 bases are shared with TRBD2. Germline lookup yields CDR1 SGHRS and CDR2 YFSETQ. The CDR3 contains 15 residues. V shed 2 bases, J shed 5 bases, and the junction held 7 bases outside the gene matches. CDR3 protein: CASSLSRGGWETQYF. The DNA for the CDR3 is TGCGCCAGCAGCTTATCGCGGGGGGGCTGGGAGACCCAGTACTTC.

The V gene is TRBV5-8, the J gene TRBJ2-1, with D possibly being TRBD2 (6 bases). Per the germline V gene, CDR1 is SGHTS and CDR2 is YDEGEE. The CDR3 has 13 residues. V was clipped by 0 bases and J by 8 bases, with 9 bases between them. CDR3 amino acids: CASSLGRRDEQFF. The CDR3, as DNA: TGTGCCAGCAGCTTGGGCAGGAGGGATGAGCAGTTCTTC.

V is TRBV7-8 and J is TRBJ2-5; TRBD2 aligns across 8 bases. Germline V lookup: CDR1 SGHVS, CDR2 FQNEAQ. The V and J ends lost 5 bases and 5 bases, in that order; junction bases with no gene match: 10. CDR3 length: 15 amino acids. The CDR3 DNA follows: TGTGCCAGCAGCCCCGGGGGGGACTGGAAGGAGACCCAGTACTTC. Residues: CASSPGGDWKETQYF.

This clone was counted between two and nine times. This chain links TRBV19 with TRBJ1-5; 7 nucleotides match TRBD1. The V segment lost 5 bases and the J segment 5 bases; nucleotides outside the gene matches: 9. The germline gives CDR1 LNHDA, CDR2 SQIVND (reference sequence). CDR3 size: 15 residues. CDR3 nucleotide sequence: TGTGCCAGTAGTGCTAGACAGGGAGGGCATCAGCCCCAGCATTTT. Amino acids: CASSARQGGHQPQHF.

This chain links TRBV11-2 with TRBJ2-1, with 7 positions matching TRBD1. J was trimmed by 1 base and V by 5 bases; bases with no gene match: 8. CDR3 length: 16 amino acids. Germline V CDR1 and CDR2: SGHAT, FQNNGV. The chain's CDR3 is CASSPHRGTSYNEQFF. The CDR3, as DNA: TGTGCCAGCAGCCCCCACAGGGGAACTTCCTACAATGAGCAGTTCTTC.